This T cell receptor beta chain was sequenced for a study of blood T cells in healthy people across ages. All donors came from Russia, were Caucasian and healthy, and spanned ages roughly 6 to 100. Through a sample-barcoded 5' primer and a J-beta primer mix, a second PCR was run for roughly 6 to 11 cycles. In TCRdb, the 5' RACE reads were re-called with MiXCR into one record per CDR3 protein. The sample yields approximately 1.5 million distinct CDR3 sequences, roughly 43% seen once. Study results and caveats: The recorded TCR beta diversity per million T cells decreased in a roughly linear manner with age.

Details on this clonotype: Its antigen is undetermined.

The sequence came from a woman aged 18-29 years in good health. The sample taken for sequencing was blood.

Here the CDR3 DNA reads TGCGCCAGCAGACCCCCCGCGGACGGATTTTACGGCAATCAGCCCCAGCATTTT. Translating it yields CASRPPADGFYGNQPQHF. This chain connects TRBV4-1 to TRBJ1-5; D is uncertain. CDR1 MGHRA and CDR2 YSYEKL come from the germline V gene. The CDR3 length is 18 residues. V lost 6 bases to trimming and J lost 2 bases, with 23 bases between them.